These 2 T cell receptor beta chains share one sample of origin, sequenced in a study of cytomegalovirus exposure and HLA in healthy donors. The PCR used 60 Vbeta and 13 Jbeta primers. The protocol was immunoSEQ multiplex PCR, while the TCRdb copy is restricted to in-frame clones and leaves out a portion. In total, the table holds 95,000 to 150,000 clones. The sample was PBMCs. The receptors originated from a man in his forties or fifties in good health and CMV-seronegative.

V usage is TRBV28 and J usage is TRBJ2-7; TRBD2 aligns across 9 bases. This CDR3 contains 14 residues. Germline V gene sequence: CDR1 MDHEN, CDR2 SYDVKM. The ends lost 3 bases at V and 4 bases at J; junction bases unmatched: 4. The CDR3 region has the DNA TGTGCCAGCAGTTTCTCGGGACTAGCTTACGAGCAGTACTTC. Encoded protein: CASSFSGLAYEQYF.

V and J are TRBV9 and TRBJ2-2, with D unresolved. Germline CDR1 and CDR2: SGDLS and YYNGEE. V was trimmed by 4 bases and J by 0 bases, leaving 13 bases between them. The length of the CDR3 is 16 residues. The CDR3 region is CASSPGIRSNTGELFF. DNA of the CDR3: TGTGCCAGCAGCCCAGGCATTCGGTCGAACACCGGGGAGCTGTTTTTT.